This TCR beta chain was documented in a study of identical twins. V was shortened by 5 bases and J by 15 bases, with 17 bases between the two germline ends. This CDR3 is 12 amino acids long. Germline CDR1 LNHDA, CDR2 SQIVND (reference sequence). MiXCR, applied by TCRdb to the 5' RACE reads, yields one record per CDR3 protein. Of roughly 720,000 distinct CDR3 sequences detected, around a sixth appear once; the ten largest clones hold roughly 13%. Another study also made use of these data, one on T cells expressing NK-cell markers.

The chain employs TRBV19 and TRBJ2-1, with D tentatively TRBD1 (6 bases). This clonotype originated in a woman between 18 and 29 years old in good health. The specimen was PBMCs. CDR3 sequence reads: CASSFRGNWPFF. The CDR3, as DNA: TGTGCCAGTAGTTTCAGGGGTAACTGGCCGTTCTTC.